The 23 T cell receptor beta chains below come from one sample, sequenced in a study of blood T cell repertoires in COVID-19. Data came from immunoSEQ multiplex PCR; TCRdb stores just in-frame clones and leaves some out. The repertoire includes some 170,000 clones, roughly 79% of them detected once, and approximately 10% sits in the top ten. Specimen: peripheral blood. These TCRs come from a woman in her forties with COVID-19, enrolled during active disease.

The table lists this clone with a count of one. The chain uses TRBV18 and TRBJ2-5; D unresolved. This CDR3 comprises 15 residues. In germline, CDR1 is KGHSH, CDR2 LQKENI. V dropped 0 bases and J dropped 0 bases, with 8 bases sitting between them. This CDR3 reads CASSPPGTNQETQYF. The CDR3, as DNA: TGTGCCAGCTCACCACCGGGCACCAACCAAGAGACCCAGTACTTC.

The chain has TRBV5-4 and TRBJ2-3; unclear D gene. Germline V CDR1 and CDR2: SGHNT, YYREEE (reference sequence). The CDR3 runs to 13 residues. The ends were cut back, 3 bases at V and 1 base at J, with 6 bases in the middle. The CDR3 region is CASSSQGTDTQYF. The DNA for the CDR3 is TGTGCCAGCAGCTCGCAGGGCACAGATACGCAGTATTTT.

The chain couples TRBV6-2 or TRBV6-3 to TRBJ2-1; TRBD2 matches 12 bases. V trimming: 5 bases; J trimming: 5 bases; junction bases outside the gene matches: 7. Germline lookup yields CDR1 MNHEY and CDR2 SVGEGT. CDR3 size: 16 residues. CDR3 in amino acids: CASSPGTSGYNNEQFF. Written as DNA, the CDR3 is TGTGCCAGCAGTCCCGGGACTAGCGGGTACAACAATGAGCAGTTCTTC.

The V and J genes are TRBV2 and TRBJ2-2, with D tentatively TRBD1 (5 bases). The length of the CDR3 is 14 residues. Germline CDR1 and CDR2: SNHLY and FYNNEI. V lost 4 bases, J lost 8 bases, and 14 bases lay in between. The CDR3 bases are TGTGCCAGCAGTGGAAACTCCAGGGCTGGGGAGCTGTTTTTT. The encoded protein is CASSGNSRAGELFF.

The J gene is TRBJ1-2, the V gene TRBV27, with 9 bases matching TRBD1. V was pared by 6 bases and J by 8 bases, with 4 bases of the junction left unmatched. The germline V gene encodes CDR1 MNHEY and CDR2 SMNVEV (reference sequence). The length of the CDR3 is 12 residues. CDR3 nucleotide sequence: TGTGCCAGCAGATTAACAGGGGGCGGCTACACCTTC. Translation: CASRLTGGGYTF.

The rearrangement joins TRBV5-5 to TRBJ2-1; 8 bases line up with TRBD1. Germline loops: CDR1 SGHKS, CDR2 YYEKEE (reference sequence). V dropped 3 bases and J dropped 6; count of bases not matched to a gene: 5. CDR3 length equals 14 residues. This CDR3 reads CASSSWGQANEQFF. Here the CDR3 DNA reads TGTGCCAGCAGCTCGTGGGGACAGGCCAATGAGCAGTTCTTC.

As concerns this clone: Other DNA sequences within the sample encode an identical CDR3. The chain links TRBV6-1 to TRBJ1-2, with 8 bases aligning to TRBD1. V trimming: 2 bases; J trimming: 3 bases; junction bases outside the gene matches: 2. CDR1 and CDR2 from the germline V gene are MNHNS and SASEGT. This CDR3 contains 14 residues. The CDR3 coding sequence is TGTGCCAGCAGTGAAACAGGGGGAGACTATGGCTACACCTTC. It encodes CASSETGGDYGYTF.

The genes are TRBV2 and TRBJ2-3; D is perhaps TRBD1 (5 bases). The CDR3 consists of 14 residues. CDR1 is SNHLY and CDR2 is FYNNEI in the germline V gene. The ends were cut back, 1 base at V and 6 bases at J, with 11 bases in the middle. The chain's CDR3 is CASSEGGLRDTQYF. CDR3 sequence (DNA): TGTGCCAGCAGTGAAGGGGGCCTTCGGGATACGCAGTATTTT.

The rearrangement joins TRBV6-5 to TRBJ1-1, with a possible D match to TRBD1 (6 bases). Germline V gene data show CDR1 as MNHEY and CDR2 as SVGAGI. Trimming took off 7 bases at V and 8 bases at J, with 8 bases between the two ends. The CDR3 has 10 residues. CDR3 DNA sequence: TGTGCCAGCATCCAGGGGGAAGCTTTCTTT. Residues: CASIQGEAFF.

The CDR3 nucleotides read TGTGCCAGCAGCTTACGAGGGCCGAACACTGAAGCTTTCTTT. Encoded protein: CASSLRGPNTEAFF. The rearrangement links TRBV7-6 to TRBJ1-1, with no clear D. The CDR3 loop spans 14 amino acids. The V gene's germline CDR1 is SGHVS and CDR2 FNYEAQ. V lost 2 bases to trimming and J lost 1 base, with 8 bases between them.

The CDR3 protein is CASSDTDVAKNIQYF. The CDR3 nucleotides read TGTGCCAGCAGTGATACTGATGTAGCCAAAAACATTCAGTACTTC. The V call is TRBV27, the J call TRBJ2-4; D not resolved. This CDR3 contains 15 residues. Per germline, CDR1 MNHEY and CDR2 SMNVEV (reference sequence). V lost 5 bases, J lost 0 bases, and 11 bases lay in between.

The CDR3 here is CASSRQGQNYGYTF. DNA for the CDR3: TGCGCCAGCAGCCGGCAGGGTCAAAACTATGGCTACACCTTC. J is TRBJ1-2 and V is TRBV4-1; possibly TRBD1 for D (5 bases). This CDR3 has 14 amino acids. Germline assignment: CDR1 MGHRA and CDR2 YSYEKL. V gave up 4 bases and J gave up 2 bases, with 11 bases separating them.

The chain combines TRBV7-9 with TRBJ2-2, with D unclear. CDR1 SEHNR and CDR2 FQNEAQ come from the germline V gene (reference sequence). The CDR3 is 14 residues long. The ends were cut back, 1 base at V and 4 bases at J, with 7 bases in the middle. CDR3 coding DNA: TGTGCCAGCAGCTTAGGAGGATCCACCGGGGAGCTGTTTTTT. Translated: CASSLGGSTGELFF.

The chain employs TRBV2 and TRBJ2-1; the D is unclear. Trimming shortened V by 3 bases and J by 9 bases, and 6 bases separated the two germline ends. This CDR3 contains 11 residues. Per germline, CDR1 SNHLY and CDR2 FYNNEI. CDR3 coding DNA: TGTGCCAGCAGTGAGTTTAGTGAGCAGTTCTTC. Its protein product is CASSEFSEQFF.

CDR3 in DNA: TGTGCCAGCAGCCTACACCCCAGCGGACAGTATAGCAATCAGCCCCAGCATTTT. Protein sequence: CASSLHPSGQYSNQPQHF. V is TRBV7-2 and J is TRBJ1-5; D possibly corresponds to TRBD1 (6 bases). Per germline, CDR1 SGHTA and CDR2 FQGNSA. The CDR3 sequence is 18 residues long. V shed 5 bases and J shed 0 bases, with 20 bases lying between them. The whole variable domain, remainder taken from reference TRBV7-2 and TRBJ1-5, is GAGVSQSPSNKVTEKGKDVELRCDPISGHTALYWYRQSLGQGLEFLIYFQGNSAPDKSGLPSDRFSAERTGGSVSTLTIQRTQQEDSAVYLCASSLHPSGQYSNQPQHFGDGTRLSIL.

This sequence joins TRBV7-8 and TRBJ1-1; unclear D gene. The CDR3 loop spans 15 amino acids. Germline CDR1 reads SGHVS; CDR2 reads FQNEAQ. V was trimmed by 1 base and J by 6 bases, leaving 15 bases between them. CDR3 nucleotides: TGTGCCAGCAGCTTAGAACCATCCCGAGTAGCTGAAGCTTTCTTT. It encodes CASSLEPSRVAEAFF.

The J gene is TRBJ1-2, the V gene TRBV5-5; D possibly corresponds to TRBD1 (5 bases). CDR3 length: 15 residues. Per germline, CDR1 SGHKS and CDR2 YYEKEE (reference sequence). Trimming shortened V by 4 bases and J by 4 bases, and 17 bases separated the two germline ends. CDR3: CASSKDTPPIYGYTF. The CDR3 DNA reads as TGTGCCAGCAGCAAGGACACTCCCCCAATCTATGGCTACACCTTC.

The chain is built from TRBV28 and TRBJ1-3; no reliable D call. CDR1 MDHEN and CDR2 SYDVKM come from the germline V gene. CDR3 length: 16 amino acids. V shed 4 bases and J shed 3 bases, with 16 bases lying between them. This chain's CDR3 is CASSSADSTGGNTIYF. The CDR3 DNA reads TGTGCCAGCAGTTCCGCGGACTCCACTGGTGGAAACACCATATATTTT.

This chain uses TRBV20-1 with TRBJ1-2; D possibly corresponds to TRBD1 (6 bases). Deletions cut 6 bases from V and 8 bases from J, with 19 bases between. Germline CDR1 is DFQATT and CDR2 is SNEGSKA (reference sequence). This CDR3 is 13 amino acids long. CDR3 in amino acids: CSASRTKGVGYTF. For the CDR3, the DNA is TGCAGTGCGAGTAGAACTAAGGGGGTGGGCTACACCTTC.

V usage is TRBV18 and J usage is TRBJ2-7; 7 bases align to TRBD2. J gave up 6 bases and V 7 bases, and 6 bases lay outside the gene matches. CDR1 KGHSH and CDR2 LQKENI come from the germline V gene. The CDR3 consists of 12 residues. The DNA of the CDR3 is TGTGCCAGCTTCTTATTAGCGGGCGAGCAGTACTTC. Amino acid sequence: CASFLLAGEQYF.

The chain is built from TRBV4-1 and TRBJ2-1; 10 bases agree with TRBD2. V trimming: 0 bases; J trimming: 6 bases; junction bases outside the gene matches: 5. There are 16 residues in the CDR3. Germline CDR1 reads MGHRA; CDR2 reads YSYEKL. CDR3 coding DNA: TGCGCCAGCAGCCAAGAAGGGCTAGCGGGAGTCAATGAGCAGTTCTTC. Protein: CASSQEGLAGVNEQFF.

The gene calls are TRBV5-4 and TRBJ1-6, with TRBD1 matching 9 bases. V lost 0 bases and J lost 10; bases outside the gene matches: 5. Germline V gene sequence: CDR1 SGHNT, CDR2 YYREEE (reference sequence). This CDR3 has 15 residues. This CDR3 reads CASSLGPDRGSPLHF. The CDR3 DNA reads TGTGCCAGCAGCTTGGGGCCGGACAGGGGATCACCCCTCCACTTT.

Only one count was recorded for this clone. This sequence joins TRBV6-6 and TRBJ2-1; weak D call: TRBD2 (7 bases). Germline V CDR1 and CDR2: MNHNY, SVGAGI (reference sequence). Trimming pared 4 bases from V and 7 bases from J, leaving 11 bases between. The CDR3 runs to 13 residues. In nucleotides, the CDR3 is TGTGCCAGCAGTTCGCGGGGGCGGAATGAGCAGTTCTTC. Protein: CASSSRGRNEQFF.